The clone carrying this TCR beta chain showed up just once. The method was immunoSEQ multiplex PCR; TCRdb's version includes in-frame clones alone and lacks a portion of them. Of fewer than 200,000 clones listed, 80% to 90% are singletons. Adults between roughly 18 and 95 years of age took part from 24 US areas. Cohort placement rested on clinical history that participants reported themselves. These data come from a study of blood T cell repertoires in COVID-19. On the study more broadly: Spain, Italy and the United States supplied samples that represented acute and convalescent COVID-19. PBMCs, B-cell-depleted T cells, or T cells provided the cDNA or gDNA that made up the material.

J lost 5 bases, V lost 3 bases, and 1 base had no gene match. Per germline, CDR1 SGHTA and CDR2 FQGTGA. CDR3 length: 14 residues. The material sequenced was PBMCs or T cells enriched from blood (not recorded which). This TCR came from a woman between 18 and 29 years old who had recovered from COVID-19. The rearrangement links TRBV7-3 to TRBJ2-3; 11 bases are a match to TRBD2. The DNA of the CDR3 is TGTGCCAGCAGCTTCGGACTAGCGGGAGATACGCAGTATTTT. Protein: CASSFGLAGDTQYF.